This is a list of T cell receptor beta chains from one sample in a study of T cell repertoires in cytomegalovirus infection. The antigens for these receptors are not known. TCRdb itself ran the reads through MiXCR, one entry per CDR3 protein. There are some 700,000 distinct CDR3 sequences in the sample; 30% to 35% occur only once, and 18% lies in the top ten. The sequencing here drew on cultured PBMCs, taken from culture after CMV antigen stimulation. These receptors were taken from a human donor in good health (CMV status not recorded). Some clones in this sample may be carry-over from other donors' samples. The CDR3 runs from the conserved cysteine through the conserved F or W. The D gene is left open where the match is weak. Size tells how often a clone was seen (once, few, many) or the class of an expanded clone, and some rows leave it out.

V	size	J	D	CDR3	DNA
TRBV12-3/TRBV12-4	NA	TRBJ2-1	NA	CASSLLTSSNEQFF	TGTGCCAGCAGTTTATTGACCAGCTCCAATGAGCAGTTCTTC
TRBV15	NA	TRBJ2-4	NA	CATSRDRPPQNIQYF	TGTGCCACCAGCAGAGATCGTCCGCCCCAAAACATTCAGTACTTC
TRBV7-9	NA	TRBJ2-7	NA	CASSPGSRWQYF	TGTGCCAGCAGCCCCGGGTCGCGGTGGCAGTACTTC
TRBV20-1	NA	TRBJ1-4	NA	CSARGSTNEKLFF	TGCAGTGCCCGGGGGTCAACTAATGAAAAACTGTTTTTT
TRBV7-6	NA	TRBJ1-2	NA	CASGWEGSERYTF	TGTGCCAGCGGCTGGGAGGGATCGGAACGCTACACCTTC
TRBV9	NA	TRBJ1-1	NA	CASSSRRKNTEAFF	TGTGCCAGCAGCAGCCGACGGAAGAACACTGAAGCTTTCTTT
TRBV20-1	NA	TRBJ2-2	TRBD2	CSATILAGGPIGELFF	TGCAGTGCTACCATACTAGCGGGGGGGCCCATCGGGGAGCTGTTTTTT
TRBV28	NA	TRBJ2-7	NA	CASSFLGPLYEQYF	TGTGCCAGCAGTTTTTTAGGTCCCCTCTACGAGCAGTACTTC
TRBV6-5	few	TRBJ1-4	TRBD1	CASSWTGPRSGKLFF	TGTGCCAGCAGTTGGACAGGGCCCCGCTCCGGAAAACTGTTTTTT
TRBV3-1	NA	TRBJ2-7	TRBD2	CASSQEGLAGYEQYF	TGTGCCAGCAGCCAAGAGGGACTAGCGGGTTACGAGCAGTACTTC
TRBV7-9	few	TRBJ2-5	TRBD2	CASSPWTSGAQETQYF	TGTGCCAGCAGCCCGTGGACTAGCGGGGCCCAAGAGACCCAGTACTTC
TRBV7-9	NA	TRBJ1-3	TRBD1	CASSPTGTGTFSGNTIYF	TGTGCCAGCAGCCCTACCGGGACAGGGACCTTTTCTGGAAACACCATATATTTT
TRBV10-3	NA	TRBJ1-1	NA	CAISEQGPPNTEAFF	TGTGCCATCAGTGAGCAGGGCCCCCCGAACACTGAAGCTTTCTTT
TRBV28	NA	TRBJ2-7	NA	CASSLWRSSPEQYF	TGTGCCAGCAGTTTATGGAGGTCTAGTCCGGAGCAGTACTTC
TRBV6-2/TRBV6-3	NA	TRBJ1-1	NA	CASTLRGTEAFF	TGTGCCAGCACCCTACGGGGTACTGAAGCTTTCTTT
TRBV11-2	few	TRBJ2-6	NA	CASSSTPLRANVLTF	TGTGCCAGCAGCTCCACGCCTTTGCGAGCCAACGTCCTGACTTTC
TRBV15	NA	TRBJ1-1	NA	CATSRDLMVNTEAFF	TGTGCCACCAGCAGAGATCTAATGGTGAACACTGAAGCTTTCTTT
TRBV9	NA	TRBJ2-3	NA	CASSAYGPPDTQYF	TGTGCCAGCAGCGCATATGGGCCTCCGGATACGCAGTATTTT
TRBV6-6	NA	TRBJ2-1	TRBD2	CASSYTVAGVYNEQFF	TGTGCCAGCAGTTATACGGTAGCGGGAGTCTACAATGAGCAGTTCTTC
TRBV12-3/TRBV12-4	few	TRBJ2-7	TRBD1	CASSLAKAMVRDRVTNEQYF	TGTGCCAGCAGTTTAGCTAAAGCTATGGTCCGGGACAGGGTAACCAACGAGCAGTACTTC
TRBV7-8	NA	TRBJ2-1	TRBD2	CASSSASGSRWGEQFF	TGTGCCAGCAGCTCGGCTAGCGGCTCCCGCTGGGGTGAGCAGTTCTTC
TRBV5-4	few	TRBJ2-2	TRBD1	CASSLDRGKNTGELFF	TGTGCCAGCAGCTTGGACAGGGGGAAGAACACCGGGGAGCTGTTTTTT